The T cell receptor beta chain described here comes from a study of T cell repertoires in cytomegalovirus infection. At the level of the study: Epitope selection comprised recently identified HLA-C-restricted CMV epitopes and well-studied HLA-B-restricted CMV epitopes. Through public TCR beta signatures, both CMV infection and matching HLA type were indicated.

Trimming cost V 1 base and J 0 bases; bases outside gene matches: 6. This CDR3 is built from 16 residues. Per the germline V gene, CDR1 is SEHNR and CDR2 is FQNEAQ (reference sequence). TCRdb redid the calling of the reads with MiXCR, one entry per CDR3 protein. The data hold about 130,000 distinct CDR3 sequences, with 25% to 35% observed a single time. Study results and limitations: Dominant in the ex vivo response were TCR beta clonotypes restricted by HLA-C and specific for CMV.

A single count supports this clonotype. Antigen: not known. V and J are TRBV7-9 and TRBJ2-7, with TRBD1 matching 7 bases. The material sequenced was CD8+ T cells from cultured PBMCs, taken from culture after CMV antigen stimulation. The TCR originated in a human donor in good health (CMV status not recorded). Some clones in this sample may be carry-over from other donors' samples. CDR3 region: CASSLETGKSSYEQYF. CDR3 in DNA: TGTGCCAGCAGCTTAGAGACAGGGAAGAGCTCCTACGAGCAGTACTTC. The full variable domain, completed using reference TRBV7-9 and TRBJ2-7, is DTGVSQNPRHKITKRGQNVTFRCDPISEHNRLYWYRQTLGQGPEFLTYFQNEAQLEKSRLLSDRFSAERPKGSFSTLEIQRTEQGDSAMYLCASSLETGKSSYEQYFGPGTRLTVT.